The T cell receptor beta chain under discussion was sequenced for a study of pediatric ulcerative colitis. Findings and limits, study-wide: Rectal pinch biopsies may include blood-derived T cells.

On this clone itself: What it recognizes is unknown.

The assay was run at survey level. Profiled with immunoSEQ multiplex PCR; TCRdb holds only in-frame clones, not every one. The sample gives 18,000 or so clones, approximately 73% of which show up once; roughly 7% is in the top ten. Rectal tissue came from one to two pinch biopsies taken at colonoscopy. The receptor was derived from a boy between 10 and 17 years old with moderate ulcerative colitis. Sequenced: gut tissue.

CDR3 sequence (DNA): TGTGCCAGCAGCTTAAGACAGGGGCTCTCTACGCAGTATTTT. Translated: CASSLRQGLSTQYF. The chain couples TRBV7-3 to TRBJ2-3, with 8 bases identical to TRBD1. This CDR3 has 14 residues. Germline V gives CDR1 SGHTA, CDR2 FQGTGA. The trim removed 1 base at V and 8 bases at J, leaving 5 bases unmatched.